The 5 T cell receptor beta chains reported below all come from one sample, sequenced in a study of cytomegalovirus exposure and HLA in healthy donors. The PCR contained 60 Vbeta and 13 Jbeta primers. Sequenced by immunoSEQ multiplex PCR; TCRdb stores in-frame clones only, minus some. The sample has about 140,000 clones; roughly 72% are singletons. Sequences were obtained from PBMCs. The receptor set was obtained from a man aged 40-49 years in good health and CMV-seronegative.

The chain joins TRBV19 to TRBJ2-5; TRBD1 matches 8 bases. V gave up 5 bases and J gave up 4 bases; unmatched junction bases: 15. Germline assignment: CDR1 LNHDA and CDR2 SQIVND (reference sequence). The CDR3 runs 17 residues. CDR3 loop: CASSVDRVVDGGETQYF. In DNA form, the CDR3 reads TGTGCCAGTAGTGTGGACAGGGTTGTGGATGGTGGAGAGACCCAGTACTTC.

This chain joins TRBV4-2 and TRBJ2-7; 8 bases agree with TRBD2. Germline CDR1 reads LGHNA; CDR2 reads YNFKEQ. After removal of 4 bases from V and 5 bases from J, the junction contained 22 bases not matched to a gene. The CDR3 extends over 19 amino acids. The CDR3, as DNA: TGTGCCAGCAGCCTGTCCCCCCCAGGGCCACTAGCGGAGGCCCACGAGCAGTACTTC. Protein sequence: CASSLSPPGPLAEAHEQYF.

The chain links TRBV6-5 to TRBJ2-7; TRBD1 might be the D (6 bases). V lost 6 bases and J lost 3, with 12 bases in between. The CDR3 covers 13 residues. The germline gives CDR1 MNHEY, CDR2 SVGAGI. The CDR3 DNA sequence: TGTGCCAGCAGCCTCCGGGACAACTACGAGCAGTACTTC. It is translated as CASSLRDNYEQYF.

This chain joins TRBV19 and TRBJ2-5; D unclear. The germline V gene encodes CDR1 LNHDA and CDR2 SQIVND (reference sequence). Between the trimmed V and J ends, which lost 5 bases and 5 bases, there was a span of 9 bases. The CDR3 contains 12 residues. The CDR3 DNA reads TGTGCCAGTAGTGCGTTATCGGAGACCCAGTACTTC. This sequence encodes CASSALSETQYF.

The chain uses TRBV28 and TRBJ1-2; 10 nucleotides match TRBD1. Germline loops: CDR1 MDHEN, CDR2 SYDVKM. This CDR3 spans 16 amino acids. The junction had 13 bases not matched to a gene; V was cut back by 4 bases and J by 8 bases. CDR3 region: CASSSSNRRTGGGYTF. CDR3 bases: TGTGCCAGCAGTTCTTCAAATCGCCGGACAGGGGGGGGCTACACCTTC.